Detailed here is one TCR beta chain. Clones were read by immunoSEQ multiplex PCR, and TCRdb kept only the in-frame ones, dropping some. Of 170,000 or so clones listed, 90% to 95% were seen once; the top ten hold 0.53%. The CDR3 contains 13 residues. Per germline, CDR1 KGHSH and CDR2 LQKENI. V lost 6 bases and J lost 7, with 13 bases in between. This sample is drawn from a study of blood T cell repertoires in COVID-19. Study-wide background: Italy, Spain and the United States were the sources of the convalescent and acute COVID-19 samples. The analysed material was cDNA or gDNA that came from T cells, B-cell-depleted T cells, or PBMCs.

This sequence was found in a man in his fifties or sixties with acute or convalescent COVID-19. The specimen was peripheral blood. The chain couples TRBV18 to TRBJ1-3; no reliable D call. The CDR3 DNA reads as TGTGCCAGCTCTCCTCCCCCCGTTAACACCATATATTTT. Protein: CASSPPPVNTIYF.